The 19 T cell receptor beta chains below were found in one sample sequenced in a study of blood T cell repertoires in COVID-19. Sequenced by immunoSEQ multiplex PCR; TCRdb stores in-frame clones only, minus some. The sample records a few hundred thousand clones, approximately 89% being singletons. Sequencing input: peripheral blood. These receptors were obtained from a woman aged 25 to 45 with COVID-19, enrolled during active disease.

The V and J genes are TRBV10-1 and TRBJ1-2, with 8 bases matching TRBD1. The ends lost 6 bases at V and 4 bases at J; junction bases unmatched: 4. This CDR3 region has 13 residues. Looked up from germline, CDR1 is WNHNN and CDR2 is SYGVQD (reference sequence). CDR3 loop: CASSGQGRYGYTF. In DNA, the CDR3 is TGCGCCAGCAGCGGACAGGGTCGCTATGGCTACACCTTC.

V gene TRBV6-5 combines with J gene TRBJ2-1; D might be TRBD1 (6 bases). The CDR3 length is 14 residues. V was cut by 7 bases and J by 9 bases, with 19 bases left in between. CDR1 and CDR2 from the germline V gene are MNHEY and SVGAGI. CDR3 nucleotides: TGTGCCAGCACCAACAGGGCGGGTAGGGCTGAGCAGTTCTTC. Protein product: CASTNRAGRAEQFF.

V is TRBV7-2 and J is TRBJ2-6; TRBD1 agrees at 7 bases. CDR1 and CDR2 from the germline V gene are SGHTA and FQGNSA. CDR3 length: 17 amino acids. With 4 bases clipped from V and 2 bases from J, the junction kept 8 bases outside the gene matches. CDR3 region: CASSSTSQGTGANVLTF. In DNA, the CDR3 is TGTGCCAGCAGCTCGACCTCACAGGGGACTGGGGCCAACGTCCTGACTTTC.

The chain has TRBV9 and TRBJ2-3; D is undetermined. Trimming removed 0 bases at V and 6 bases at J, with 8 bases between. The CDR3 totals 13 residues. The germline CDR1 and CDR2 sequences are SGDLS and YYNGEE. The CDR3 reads CASSVGNFDTQYF. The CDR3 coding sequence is TGTGCCAGCAGCGTAGGCAACTTTGATACGCAGTATTTT.

This CDR3 is CASSLGRLPQETQYF. CDR3 nucleotides: TGTGCCAGCAGCTTAGGGCGCCTACCACAAGAGACCCAGTACTTC. The chain links TRBV13 to TRBJ2-5; D gene unclear. The CDR3 has 15 residues. Deletions cut 0 bases from V and 2 bases from J, with 10 bases between. Germline CDR1 PRHDT, CDR2 FYEKMQ (reference sequence).

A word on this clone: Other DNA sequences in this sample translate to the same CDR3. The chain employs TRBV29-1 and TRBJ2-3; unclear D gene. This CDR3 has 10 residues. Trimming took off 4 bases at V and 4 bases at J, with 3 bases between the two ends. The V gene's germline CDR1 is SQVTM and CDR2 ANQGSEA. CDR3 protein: CSVGADTQYF. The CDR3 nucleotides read TGCAGCGTTGGCGCAGATACGCAGTATTTT.

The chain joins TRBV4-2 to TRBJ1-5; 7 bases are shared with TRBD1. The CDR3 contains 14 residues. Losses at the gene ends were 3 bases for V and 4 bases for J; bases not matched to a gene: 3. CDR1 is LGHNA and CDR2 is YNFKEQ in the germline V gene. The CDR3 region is CASSHRGINQPQHF. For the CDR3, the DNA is TGTGCCAGCAGCCACAGGGGGATTAATCAGCCCCAGCATTTT.

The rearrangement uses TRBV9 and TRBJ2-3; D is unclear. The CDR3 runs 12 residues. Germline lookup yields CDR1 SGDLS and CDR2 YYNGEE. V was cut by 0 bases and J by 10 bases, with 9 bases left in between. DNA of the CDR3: TGTGCCAGCAGCGTAGACGAGATCTCGCAGTATTTT. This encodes CASSVDEISQYF.

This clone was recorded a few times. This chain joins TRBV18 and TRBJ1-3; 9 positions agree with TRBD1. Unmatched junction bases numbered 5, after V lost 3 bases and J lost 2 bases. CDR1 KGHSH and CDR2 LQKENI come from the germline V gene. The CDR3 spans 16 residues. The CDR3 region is CASSPGTGKAGNTIYF. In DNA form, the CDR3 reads TGTGCCAGCTCACCCGGGACAGGGAAGGCTGGAAACACCATATATTTT.

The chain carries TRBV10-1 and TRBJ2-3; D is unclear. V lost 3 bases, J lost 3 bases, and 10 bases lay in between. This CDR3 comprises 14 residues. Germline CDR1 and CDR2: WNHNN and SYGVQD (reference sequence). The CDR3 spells CASSEGEWTDTQYF. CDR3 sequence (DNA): TGCGCCAGCAGTGAAGGAGAGTGGACAGATACGCAGTATTTT.

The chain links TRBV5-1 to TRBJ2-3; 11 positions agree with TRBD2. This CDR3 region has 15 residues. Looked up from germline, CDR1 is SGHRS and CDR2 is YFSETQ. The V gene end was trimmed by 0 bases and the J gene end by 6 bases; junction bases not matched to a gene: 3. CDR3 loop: CASSLGASGRDTQYF. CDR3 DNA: TGCGCCAGCAGCTTGGGCGCTAGCGGGAGGGATACGCAGTATTTT. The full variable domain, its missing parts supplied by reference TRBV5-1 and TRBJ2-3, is KAGVTQTPRYLIKTRGQQVTLSCSPISGHRSVSWYQQTPGQGLQFLFEYFSETQRNKGNFPGRFSGRQFSNSRSEMNVSTLELGDSALYLCASSLGASGRDTQYFGPGTRLTVL.

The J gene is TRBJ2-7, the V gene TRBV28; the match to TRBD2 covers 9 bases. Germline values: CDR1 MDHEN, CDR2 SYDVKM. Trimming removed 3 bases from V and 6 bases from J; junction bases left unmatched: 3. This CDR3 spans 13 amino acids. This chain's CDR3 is CASSFPSGTEQYF. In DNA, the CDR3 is TGTGCCAGCAGTTTCCCTAGCGGGACCGAGCAGTACTTC.

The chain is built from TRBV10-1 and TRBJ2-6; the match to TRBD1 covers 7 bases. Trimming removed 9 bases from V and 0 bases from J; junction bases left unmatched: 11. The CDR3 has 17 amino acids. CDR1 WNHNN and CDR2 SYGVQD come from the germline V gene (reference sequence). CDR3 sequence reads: CASRTGTASSGANVLTF. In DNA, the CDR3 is TGCGCCAGTCGGACCGGGACAGCAAGCTCTGGGGCCAACGTCCTGACTTTC.

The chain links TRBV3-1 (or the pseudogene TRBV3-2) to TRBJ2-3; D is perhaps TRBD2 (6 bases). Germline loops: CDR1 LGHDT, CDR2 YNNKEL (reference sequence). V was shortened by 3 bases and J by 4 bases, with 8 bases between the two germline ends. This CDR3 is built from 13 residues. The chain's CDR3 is CASSHRGSDTQYF. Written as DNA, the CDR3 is TGTGCCAGCAGCCATCGGGGGTCAGATACGCAGTATTTT.

CDR3 nucleotides: TGTGCCACCAGTAAAGGGACAGAAGGAAACACCATATATTTT. This sequence encodes CATSKGTEGNTIYF. The chain carries TRBV24-1 and TRBJ1-3; 7 bases are a match to TRBD1. The junction had 5 bases not matched to a gene; V was cut back by 6 bases and J by 4 bases. Germline CDR1 KGHDR, CDR2 SFDVKD. The CDR3 extends over 14 amino acids.

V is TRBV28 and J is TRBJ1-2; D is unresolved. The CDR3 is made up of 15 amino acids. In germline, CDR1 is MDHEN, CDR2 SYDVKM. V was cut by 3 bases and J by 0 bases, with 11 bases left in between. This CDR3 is CASSFAGYPNYGYTF. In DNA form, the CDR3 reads TGTGCCAGCAGTTTTGCGGGTTATCCTAACTATGGCTACACCTTC.

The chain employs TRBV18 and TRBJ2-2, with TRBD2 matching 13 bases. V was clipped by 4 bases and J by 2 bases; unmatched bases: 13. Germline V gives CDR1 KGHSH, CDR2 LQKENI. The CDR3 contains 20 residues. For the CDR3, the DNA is TGTGCCAGCTCACGCATTTTCGGGACTAGCGGGACTTTCAACACCGGGGAGCTGTTTTTT. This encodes CASSRIFGTSGTFNTGELFF.

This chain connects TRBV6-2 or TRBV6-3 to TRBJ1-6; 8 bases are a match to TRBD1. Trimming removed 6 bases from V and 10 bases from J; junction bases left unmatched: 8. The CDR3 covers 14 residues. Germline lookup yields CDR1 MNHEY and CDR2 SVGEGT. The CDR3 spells CASSTTGARSPLHF. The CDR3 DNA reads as TGTGCCAGCAGCACGACAGGGGCCCGATCACCCCTCCACTTT.

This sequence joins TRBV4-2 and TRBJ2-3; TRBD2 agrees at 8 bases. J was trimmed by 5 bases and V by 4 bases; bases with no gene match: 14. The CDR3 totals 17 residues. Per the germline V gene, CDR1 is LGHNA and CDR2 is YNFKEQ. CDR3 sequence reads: CASSLGVGGRSVDTQYF. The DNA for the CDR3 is TGTGCCAGCAGCCTAGGGGTGGGCGGGAGGTCCGTAGATACGCAGTATTTT.